Listed here are 6 T cell receptor beta chains from one sample, sequenced in a study of blood T cell repertoires in COVID-19. Clones were sequenced by immunoSEQ multiplex PCR, and TCRdb holds only the in-frame ones, with some missing. The sample shows 330,000 or so clones, 85% to 90% of them seen only once. The sequenced sample consisted of PBMCs or T cells enriched from blood (not recorded which). The receptors here all came from a woman aged 30 to 39 who had been exposed to COVID-19.

This clone was observed once. V usage is TRBV29-1 and J usage is TRBJ1-1, with 10 bases matching TRBD1. This CDR3 is 17 amino acids long. The V and J ends lost 0 bases and 5 bases, in that order; junction bases with no gene match: 12. CDR1 SQVTM and CDR2 ANQGSEA come from the germline V gene. The CDR3, as DNA: TGCAGCGTTGAAGACCCGGGACAGGGGAAGTGGCAAACTGAAGCTTTCTTT. As protein: CSVEDPGQGKWQTEAFF.

The V and J genes are TRBV5-1 and TRBJ2-3; D perhaps matches TRBD1 (5 bases). CDR3 length equals 16 residues. Germline V lookup: CDR1 SGHRS, CDR2 YFSETQ. Between the trimmed V and J ends, which lost 0 bases and 2 bases, there was a span of 13 bases. CDR3 region: CASSLASRTNTDTQYF. The CDR3 region has the DNA TGCGCCAGCAGCTTGGCCTCCAGGACAAACACAGATACGCAGTATTTT. Filled out from reference TRBV5-1 and TRBJ2-3, the complete variable domain reads KAGVTQTPRYLIKTRGQQVTLSCSPISGHRSVSWYQQTPGQGLQFLFEYFSETQRNKGNFPGRFSGRQFSNSRSEMNVSTLELGDSALYLCASSLASRTNTDTQYFGPGTRLTVL.

The rearrangement joins TRBV7-8 to TRBJ2-2; a possible D gene is TRBD1 (6 bases). This CDR3 has 15 amino acids. Germline V CDR1 and CDR2: SGHVS, FQNEAQ. V was pared by 5 bases and J by 2 bases, with 12 bases between. The CDR3 DNA reads TGTGCCAGCAGCCTTCGGGACATCAACACCGGGGAGCTGTTTTTT. Encoded protein: CASSLRDINTGELFF.

The chain combines TRBV7-3 with TRBJ2-2, with 7 bases fitting TRBD1. Germline loops: CDR1 SGHTA, CDR2 FQGTGA. This CDR3 is 18 amino acids long. Losses at the gene ends were 5 bases for V and 3 bases for J; bases not matched to a gene: 15. CDR3 nucleotide sequence: TGTGCCAGCAGCCCCACGGAACAGGGGTGGGGGTACACCGGGGAGCTGTTTTTT. Encoded protein: CASSPTEQGWGYTGELFF.

The chain carries TRBV7-9 and TRBJ1-5, with D possibly TRBD1 on 5 matching bases. The germline CDR1 and CDR2 sequences are SEHNR and FQNEAQ (reference sequence). This CDR3 is 12 amino acids long. V lost 5 bases and J lost 8, with 10 bases in between. CDR3 in DNA: TGTGCCAGCAGCCCACGGGGGGAGCCCCAGCATTTT. Protein sequence: CASSPRGEPQHF.

The CDR3 here is CASSLAQGGQETQYF. The CDR3 DNA reads as TGTGCCAGCAGCCTAGCTCAGGGCGGACAAGAGACCCAGTACTTC. The chain uses TRBV4-2 and TRBJ2-5; possible D gene TRBD1, 5 bases. The germline V gene has CDR1 LGHNA and CDR2 YNFKEQ. V was trimmed by 4 bases and J by 2 bases, leaving 14 bases between them. The CDR3 consists of 15 residues.